One and the same sample provided the 26 T cell receptor beta chains below, sequenced in a study of CD8 T cells in Susac syndrome. Random hexamers were used to reverse transcribe about 0.5 to 1 ug of RNA. Via MiXCR, TCRdb re-called the immunoSEQ multiplex PCR reads, giving one row per CDR3 protein. This table has some 130,000 distinct CDR3 sequences, 95% appearing once. The specimen sequenced was CD8+ T cells from PBMCs. Receptors originate from a human donor with Susac syndrome.

This chain connects TRBV6-6 to TRBJ2-1; 9 bases align to TRBD2. CDR1 is MNHNY, CDR2 SVGAGI, per germline (reference sequence). The trim removed 2 bases at V and 9 bases at J, leaving 5 bases unmatched. The CDR3 has 14 residues. This chain's CDR3 is CASSYGLAGSEQFF. The CDR3 DNA reads TGTGCCAGCAGTTACGGGCTAGCGGGAAGTGAGCAGTTCTTC.

V and J are TRBV10-2 and TRBJ2-1; the D is unclear. Per the germline V gene, CDR1 is WSHSY and CDR2 is SAAADI. This CDR3 comprises 14 residues. V was clipped by 8 bases and J by 2 bases, with 13 bases between them. CDR3 sequence: CASGEGLTYNEQFF. DNA of the CDR3: TGCGCCAGCGGGGAAGGGTTGACCTACAATGAGCAGTTCTTC.

V gene TRBV9 combines with J gene TRBJ2-1; TRBD2 agrees at 7 bases. The V gene's germline CDR1 is SGDLS and CDR2 YYNGEE. This CDR3 is built from 11 residues. With V trimmed by 7 bases and J by 6 bases, 1 base remained unmatched. CDR3 coding DNA: TGTGCCAGCGAGCGGGGCAATGAGCAGTTCTTC. Translated: CASERGNEQFF.

V and J are TRBV15 and TRBJ1-1; no clear D gene. The CDR3 is made up of 16 amino acids. Deletions cut 5 bases from V and 0 bases from J, with 16 bases between. CDR1 and CDR2 from the germline V gene are LNHNV and YYDKDF (reference sequence). CDR3 sequence reads: CATSLWGGHMNTEAFF. DNA for the CDR3: TGTGCCACCAGCCTCTGGGGTGGGCACATGAACACTGAAGCTTTCTTT.

This sequence joins TRBV29-1 and TRBJ2-1, with D maybe TRBD1 (6 bases). With 7 bases removed from V and 4 bases from J, the gap between germline ends came to 14 bases. The CDR3 totals 13 residues. Per the germline V gene, CDR1 is SQVTM and CDR2 is ANQGSEA. The CDR3 DNA is TGCAGCGGTGCGACAGGAACTTACAATGAGCAGTTCTTC. Translated, it gives CSGATGTYNEQFF.

For the CDR3, the DNA is TGTGCCAGCAGCCCCCCCACGCTAGCGGGCCCCTACGAGCAGTACTTC. It translates to CASSPPTLAGPYEQYF. The J gene is TRBJ2-7, the V gene TRBV9; 8 nucleotides match TRBD2. The CDR3 has 16 residues. V shed 4 bases, J shed 2 bases, and the junction held 11 bases outside the gene matches. Per germline, CDR1 SGDLS and CDR2 YYNGEE.

The V call is TRBV4-1, the J call TRBJ2-7, with 10 bases lining up with TRBD2. Trimming took 4 bases from V and 4 from J; bases not matched to a gene: 4. This CDR3 contains 14 residues. Germline assignment: CDR1 MGHRA and CDR2 YSYEKL. The CDR3 nucleotides read TGCGCCAGCAGCCCACCAGCGGGAGGGTACGAGCAGTACTTC. Translation gives CASSPPAGGYEQYF.

The chain has TRBV30 and TRBJ1-5; D unclear. CDR3 length equals 13 residues. CDR1 and CDR2 from the germline V gene are GTSNPN and SVGIG (reference sequence). V lost 2 bases and J lost 1, with 6 bases in between. The CDR3 sequence: CAWSRGSNQPQHF. The CDR3 coding sequence is TGTGCCTGGAGTAGAGGGAGCAATCAGCCCCAGCATTTT.

The chain combines TRBV27 with TRBJ2-7, with unresolved D. Germline V gives CDR1 MNHEY, CDR2 SMNVEV (reference sequence). The CDR3 sequence is 14 residues long. Trimming took 7 bases from V and 2 from J, leaving 15 bases between them. The DNA for the CDR3 is TGTGCCAGCAAAAGGTGGAATCAAGCCTACGAGCAGTACTTC. Its protein product is CASKRWNQAYEQYF.

In nucleotides, the CDR3 is TGCGCCAGCAGCTTATGGGTAGGGATTAATGAGCAGTTCTTC. As protein: CASSLWVGINEQFF. The J gene is TRBJ2-1, the V gene TRBV5-1; unclear D gene. The CDR3 contains 14 residues. From germline, CDR1 is SGHRS and CDR2 YFSETQ. V lost 2 bases, J lost 7 bases, and 13 bases lay in between. Complete variable domain (other parts from reference TRBV5-1 and TRBJ2-1): KAGVTQTPRYLIKTRGQQVTLSCSPISGHRSVSWYQQTPGQGLQFLFEYFSETQRNKGNFPGRFSGRQFSNSRSEMNVSTLELGDSALYLCASSLWVGINEQFFGPGTRLTVL.

This clonotype has a single count. This chain joins TRBV24-1 and TRBJ2-3, with 12 bases fitting TRBD2. Germline V gene lookup returns CDR1 KGHDR and CDR2 SFDVKD. Germline trimming cut 3 bases from V and 6 bases from J; bases unmatched to any gene: 9. The CDR3 extends over 17 amino acids. The CDR3 spells CATSDAYTSGRKDTQYF. As DNA, the CDR3 is TGTGCCACCAGTGATGCCTATACTAGCGGGAGGAAGGATACGCAGTATTTT.

The V call is TRBV6-2 or TRBV6-3, the J call TRBJ2-7, with no clear D. Per the germline V gene, CDR1 is MNHEY and CDR2 is SVGEGT. This CDR3 has 12 amino acids. Trimming took off 0 bases at V and 8 bases at J, with 8 bases between the two ends. CDR3 residues: CASSYSNPQQYF. The CDR3 nucleotides read TGTGCCAGCAGTTACTCGAACCCTCAGCAGTACTTC.

V usage is TRBV29-1 and J usage is TRBJ2-7; D possibly corresponds to TRBD1 (5 bases). V gave up 1 base and J gave up 3 bases, with 10 bases separating them. Looked up from germline, CDR1 is SQVTM and CDR2 is ANQGSEA. This CDR3 spans 13 amino acids. The CDR3 protein is CSVEGKQGYEQYF. The DNA of the CDR3 is TGCAGCGTTGAAGGGAAGCAGGGCTACGAGCAGTACTTC.

A single count supports this clonotype. The chain links TRBV19 to TRBJ2-5; no definite D call. Germline V lookup: CDR1 LNHDA, CDR2 SQIVND (reference sequence). The CDR3 runs 11 residues. The V and J ends lost 9 bases and 5 bases respectively, with 10 bases between them. CDR3 in DNA: TGTGCCAGCGCATTGGGGGAGACCCAGTACTTC. This gives the protein CASALGETQYF.

The V and J genes are TRBV28 and TRBJ1-2, with 7 bases lining up with TRBD1. CDR3 length: 16 amino acids. CDR1 is MDHEN and CDR2 is SYDVKM in the germline V gene. The V gene end was trimmed by 2 bases and the J gene end by 4 bases; junction bases not matched to a gene: 10. This CDR3 reads CASSLGGVGTVYGYTF. The CDR3 DNA reads as TGTGCCAGCAGTTTAGGGGGCGTGGGGACAGTCTATGGCTACACCTTC.

This clonotype was picked up a small number of times. V usage is TRBV28 and J usage is TRBJ2-7; D is unclear. The V gene's germline CDR1 is MDHEN and CDR2 SYDVKM. The length of the CDR3 is 11 residues. V lost 3 bases and J lost 4, with 4 bases in between. CDR3 sequence (DNA): TGTGCCAGCAGTTTCTTGTACGAGCAGTACTTC. Translated, it gives CASSFLYEQYF.

This chain links TRBV3-1 with TRBJ2-6, with no clear D. This CDR3 region has 17 residues. Germline CDR1 and CDR2: LGHDT and YNNKEL (reference sequence). V was pared by 0 bases and J by 0 bases, with 9 bases between. In nucleotides, the CDR3 is TGTGCCAGCAGCCAAGATTTCGGATACTCTGGGGCCAACGTCCTGACTTTC. Translating it yields CASSQDFGYSGANVLTF.

This clonotype occurred a few times. The chain employs TRBV29-1 and TRBJ2-7, with TRBD1 matching over 8 bases. Trimming took 4 bases from V and 3 from J; bases not matched to a gene: 5. CDR1 SQVTM and CDR2 ANQGSEA come from the germline V gene. The CDR3 has 13 residues. CDR3 amino acids: CSVVTGVLYEQYF. The CDR3, as DNA: TGCAGCGTTGTGACAGGGGTCCTCTACGAGCAGTACTTC.

The chain is built from TRBV6-1 and TRBJ1-1; D is undetermined. Trimming cost V 8 bases and J 4 bases, with 8 bases left between them. The CDR3 loop spans 11 amino acids. Germline lookup yields CDR1 MNHNS and CDR2 SASEGT. The chain's CDR3 is CASVWSTEAFF. In DNA, the CDR3 is TGTGCCAGCGTCTGGTCCACTGAAGCTTTCTTT.

The rearrangement uses TRBV12-3 or TRBV12-4 and TRBJ2-2, with TRBD1 as a possible D gene (6 bases). CDR3 size: 14 residues. V lost 6 bases and J lost 5, with 13 bases in between. The CDR3 protein is CASSLGTRTGELFF. Written as DNA, the CDR3 is TGTGCCAGCAGCTTGGGGACAAGGACCGGGGAGCTGTTTTTT.

The chain has TRBV20-1 and TRBJ2-1, with 11 bases aligning to TRBD2. Per germline, CDR1 DFQATT and CDR2 SNEGSKA (reference sequence). The CDR3 runs 16 residues. V lost 1 base to trimming and J lost 9 bases; unmatched junction nucleotides: 11. CDR3 in amino acids: CSARVITSGSMGEQFF. CDR3 bases: TGCAGTGCTAGAGTAATAACTAGCGGGAGTATGGGTGAGCAGTTCTTC.

This clonotype was counted only a few times. The V call is TRBV5-1, the J call TRBJ2-3, with 10 bases lining up with TRBD2. The junction had 5 bases not matched to a gene; V was cut back by 0 bases and J by 4 bases. This CDR3 region has 16 residues. CDR1 is SGHRS and CDR2 is YFSETQ in the germline V gene. The chain's CDR3 is CASSLVGLAGADTQYF. The DNA for the CDR3 is TGCGCCAGCAGCTTGGTAGGCCTAGCGGGAGCAGATACGCAGTATTTT.

This rearrangement joins TRBV27 to TRBJ1-5; D gene unclear. Trimming cost V 8 bases and J 1 base, with 12 bases left between them. The CDR3 has 14 amino acids. Germline CDR1 MNHEY, CDR2 SMNVEV (reference sequence). The CDR3 DNA follows: TGTGCCAGCTCCGATCTGGGGAGCAATCAGCCCCAGCATTTT. It yields the protein CASSDLGSNQPQHF.

The chain carries TRBV6-6 and TRBJ2-7; weak D call: TRBD2 (5 bases). Per germline, CDR1 MNHNY and CDR2 SVGAGI (reference sequence). Trimming took 5 bases from V and 7 from J, leaving 15 bases between them. This CDR3 contains 13 residues. This chain's CDR3 is CASSDGIPWEQYF. The CDR3 DNA reads TGTGCCAGCAGTGACGGGATCCCCTGGGAGCAGTACTTC.

This clonotype was detected once. The CDR3 sequence: CASSSQQGTGGYTF. DNA of the CDR3: TGTGCCAGCAGCTCACAACAGGGGACGGGGGGCTACACCTTC. The chain couples TRBV13 to TRBJ1-2, with 7 bases matching TRBD1. Germline V lookup: CDR1 PRHDT, CDR2 FYEKMQ (reference sequence). The trim removed 4 bases at V and 8 bases at J, leaving 10 bases unmatched. The CDR3 runs to 14 residues.

The rearrangement joins TRBV27 to TRBJ2-5, with no clear D. Looked up from germline, CDR1 is MNHEY and CDR2 is SMNVEV (reference sequence). The CDR3 is 14 residues long. Trimming took off 5 bases at V and 4 bases at J, with 14 bases between the two ends. CDR3 region: CASSPRSGPETQYF. The CDR3 DNA reads as TGTGCCAGCAGTCCCCGATCGGGCCCAGAGACCCAGTACTTC.